This TCR beta chain was sequenced during a study of shared clonotypes between healthy human individuals. Study background: Each donor's CD4 naive and CD4 memory cells filled three plates apiece, CD8 naive two, and CD8 memory one. Study-level results: The study found lower generation probabilities in non-shared clonotypes than in those shared by all four donors. Donor clonotype sharing was expected to depend on sequencing depth.

This clone was picked up one time. Antigen unknown. The CDR3 is made up of 14 amino acids. V was cut by 5 bases and J by 0 bases, with 11 bases left in between. Germline V gene data show CDR1 as SGHAT and CDR2 as FQNNGV. Here immunoSEQ multiplex PCR was the method, and the copy in TCRdb shows in-frame clones only, minus some. The sample shows over a million clones, 95% to 97% of them seen only once. V is TRBV11-2 and J is TRBJ2-7, with D hard to call. Sequences were obtained from naive CD4+ T cells sorted from blood. Subset indicated: CD45RA+ positively selected. This TCR was sampled from a man younger than 45 in good health. This CDR3 is CASSTSAYSYEQYF. The CDR3 DNA sequence: TGTGCCAGCAGCACTTCAGCGTACTCCTACGAGCAGTACTTC.